Below are 27 T cell receptor beta chains sequenced from a single sample in a study of beta chain features in type 1 diabetes. The sequenced template was cDNA made from the entire isolated RNA. Sequenced by immunoSEQ multiplex PCR; TCRdb stores in-frame clones only, minus some. The data contain 100,000 to 150,000 clones, around 9% of them seen just once; the ten biggest clones take up around 0.7%. The study's findings and limits: Shortening that was moderate but significant affected the TCRB CDR3s of Type 1 diabetes patients in all four CD4+ subsets.

These receptors' targets are unknown. Sample: central memory CD4+ T cells from blood. Source of these receptors: a man younger than 40 with type 1 diabetes.

In this sample, this clone turned up many times. V usage is TRBV28 and J usage is TRBJ2-2; a weak D match, TRBD1 (5 bases). The germline V gene encodes CDR1 MDHEN and CDR2 SYDVKM. CDR3 length equals 13 residues. The V end was cut by 9 bases, the J end by 0 bases, with 8 bases between. In DNA form, the CDR3 reads TGTGCCAGTCAGGGCGCGAACACCGGGGAGCTGTTTTTT. It translates to CASQGANTGELFF.

V and J are TRBV7-2 and TRBJ1-4; a weak D match, TRBD1 (6 bases). Between the trimmed V and J ends, which lost 1 base and 8 bases, there was a span of 8 bases. CDR3 size: 13 residues. CDR1 SGHTA and CDR2 FQGNSA come from the germline V gene. DNA of the CDR3: TGTGCCAGCAGCTTAGGCACAGGGGAAAAACTGTTTTTT. Amino acids: CASSLGTGEKLFF.

The CDR3 DNA sequence: TGTGCCAGCATCCCGGACAGGGGACAAGCATCCACTGAAGCTTTCTTT. Residues: CASIPDRGQASTEAFF. V and J are TRBV21-1 and TRBJ1-1; the table's D call, TRBD1, has no DNA check behind it. TRBV21-1 represents a pseudogene. This CDR3 is built from 16 residues.

V and J are TRBV25-1 and TRBJ1-5; D perhaps matches TRBD1 (5 bases). There are 15 residues in the CDR3. Germline lookup yields CDR1 MGHDK and CDR2 SYGVNS. The V end was cut by 2 bases, the J end by 3 bases, with 11 bases between. For the CDR3, the DNA is TGTGCCAGCAGTGAAGCTCAGGGCACCAATCAGCCCCAGCATTTT. Translated: CASSEAQGTNQPQHF.

This clone was found a few times. The chain joins TRBV4-1 to TRBJ1-1, with 7 bases aligning to TRBD1. Per germline, CDR1 MGHRA and CDR2 YSYEKL. The CDR3 runs 17 residues. V lost 3 bases and J lost 1; bases outside the gene matches: 11. DNA for the CDR3: TGCGCCAGCAGCCAGTCCAAACAGGGGAGGTCGAACACTGAAGCTTTCTTT. Its protein is CASSQSKQGRSNTEAFF.

This sequence joins TRBV27 and TRBJ1-5; TRBD1 might be the D (6 bases). Trimming removed 2 bases from V and 5 bases from J, with 10 bases in between. Germline loops: CDR1 MNHEY, CDR2 SMNVEV (reference sequence). The CDR3 loop spans 14 amino acids. The CDR3 here is CASSLSRGDQPQHF. The DNA of the CDR3 is TGTGCCAGCAGTTTAAGCAGGGGAGATCAGCCCCAGCATTTT.

The genes are TRBV27 and TRBJ2-7; 8 positions match TRBD2. Trimming at V came to 4 bases and at J to 4 bases, leaving 6 bases not matched to a gene. Germline V gene lookup returns CDR1 MNHEY and CDR2 SMNVEV (reference sequence). CDR3 size: 14 residues. CDR3: CASSSRGGTYEQYF. The CDR3 bases are TGTGCCAGCAGTTCTCGCGGGGGGACGTACGAGCAGTACTTC.

About this clone: A much larger clone lies one base from this, so it may be a read error. The chain employs TRBV6-5 and TRBJ2-3; unclear D gene. The CDR3 spans 11 residues. Trimming took 5 bases from V and 2 from J, leaving 2 bases between them. CDR1 and CDR2 from the germline V gene are MNHEY and SVGAGI. As DNA, the CDR3 is TGTGCCAGCAGTCACACAGATACGCAGTATTTT. Its protein product is CASSHTDTQYF.

This clone has a handful of counts. This sequence joins TRBV25-1 and TRBJ1-6, with D uncertain. The CDR3 totals 15 residues. The germline gives CDR1 MGHDK, CDR2 SYGVNS. Trimming removed 8 bases at V and 2 bases at J, with 13 bases between. Written as DNA, the CDR3 is TGTGCCAGCGAGGAGAAGGAGACCTATAATTCACCCCTCCACTTT. Amino acid sequence: CASEEKETYNSPLHF.

This chain joins TRBV7-9 and TRBJ2-7, with 9 bases matching TRBD1. V dropped 5 bases and J dropped 6; count of bases not matched to a gene: 5. CDR3 length: 13 residues. The germline V gene encodes CDR1 SEHNR and CDR2 FQNEAQ (reference sequence). The CDR3 reads CASSPGQGIEQYF. The CDR3 DNA sequence: TGTGCCAGCAGCCCTGGACAGGGGATCGAGCAGTACTTC.

This clone was picked up a small number of times. The V gene is TRBV5-1, the J gene TRBJ2-3; D is possibly TRBD2 (6 bases). Germline CDR1 and CDR2: SGHRS and YFSETQ. The CDR3 totals 13 residues. With 4 bases removed from V and 7 bases from J, the gap between germline ends came to 13 bases. CDR3 sequence reads: CASSPPGLNTQYF. The CDR3 nucleotides read TGCGCCAGCAGCCCTCCGGGACTCAATACGCAGTATTTT.

The CDR3 nucleotides are TGTGCCAGCACCCTGGAGGGCAATCAGCCCCAGCATTTT. As protein: CASTLEGNQPQHF. The chain joins TRBV6-6 to TRBJ1-5, with D unclear. This CDR3 region has 13 residues. Germline values: CDR1 MNHNY, CDR2 SVGAGI (reference sequence). V lost 7 bases, J lost 2 bases, and 9 bases lay in between.

V is TRBV9 and J is TRBJ2-5, with D unclear. V was pared by 5 bases and J by 5 bases, with 13 bases between. CDR1 is SGDLS and CDR2 is YYNGEE in the germline V gene. The CDR3 has 13 amino acids. The CDR3 region is CASSYSLGETQYF. The CDR3, as DNA: TGTGCCAGCAGTTACAGCCTCGGTGAGACCCAGTACTTC.

V usage is TRBV2 and J usage is TRBJ1-4, with 7 nucleotides matching TRBD1. CDR3 length: 15 residues. Trimming at V came to 7 bases and at J to 7 bases, leaving 12 bases not matched to a gene. Looked up from germline, CDR1 is SNHLY and CDR2 is FYNNEI. This chain's CDR3 is CASTQTTGTREKLFF. The CDR3 DNA follows: TGTGCCAGCACCCAGACGACAGGGACTCGTGAAAAACTGTTTTTT. The complete variable domain, with remaining parts taken from reference TRBV2 and TRBJ1-4, reads EPEVTQTPSHQVTQMGQEVILRCVPISNHLYFYWYRQILGQKVEFLVSFYNNEISEKSEIFDDQFSVERPDGSNFTLKIRSTKLEDSAMYFCASTQTTGTREKLFFGSGTQLSVL.

This clone has at least ten counts. The chain couples TRBV29-1 to TRBJ2-7; D might be TRBD2 (6 bases). The CDR3 contains 15 residues. Trimming removed 5 bases at V and 3 bases at J, with 20 bases between. Germline V lookup: CDR1 SQVTM, CDR2 ANQGSEA. The CDR3 bases are TGCAGCGTTCAAACCCCAGGGCGGGGAAACTACGAGCAGTACTTC. Protein: CSVQTPGRGNYEQYF.

A few counts support this clone. The gene calls are TRBV11-1 and TRBJ2-1; D remains ambiguous. The CDR3 length is 14 residues. Looked up from germline, CDR1 is SGHAT and CDR2 is FQDESV (reference sequence). Trimming took off 3 bases at V and 8 bases at J, with 14 bases between the two ends. The CDR3 sequence: CASSFKPPPDEQFF. CDR3 DNA: TGTGCCAGCAGCTTCAAGCCCCCTCCGGATGAGCAGTTCTTC.

The chain has TRBV4-2 and TRBJ2-6; D is perhaps TRBD1 (5 bases). V was cut by 4 bases and J by 1 base, with 17 bases left in between. Germline-derived CDR1 and CDR2 are LGHNA and YNFKEQ. The CDR3 has 18 amino acids. Written as DNA, the CDR3 is TGTGCCAGCAGCCCCGAGGTGACCCAGGGATCTGGGGCCAACGTCCTGACTTTC. Its translation is CASSPEVTQGSGANVLTF.

A word on this clone: A read error may produce the germline difference seen at one junction end. The J gene is TRBJ2-1, the V gene TRBV6-1; 13 bases fit TRBD2. Germline V gene sequence: CDR1 MNHNS, CDR2 SASEGT. This CDR3 comprises 17 residues. Here the CDR3 reads CAISESQGLAGQNEQFF. Here the CDR3 DNA reads TGTGCCATCAGTGAGTCCCAGGGACTAGCGGGGCAAAATGAGCAGTTCTTC.

A word on this clone: In the same sample, other DNA sequences code for this CDR3. The chain joins TRBV18 to TRBJ1-2; the match to TRBD1 covers 8 bases. The CDR3 loop spans 13 amino acids. Germline CDR1 reads KGHSH; CDR2 reads LQKENI. The V and J ends lost 6 bases and 3 bases, in that order; junction bases with no gene match: 3. CDR3 coding DNA: TGTGCCAGCTCGCCGGGACAGGACTATGGCTACACCTTC. Translation: CASSPGQDYGYTF. The complete variable domain, with remaining parts taken from reference TRBV18 and TRBJ1-2, reads NAGVMQNPRHLVRRRGQEARLRCSPMKGHSHVYWYRQLPEEGLKFMVYLQKENIIDESGMPKERFSAEFPKEGPSILRIQQVVRGDSAAYFCASSPGQDYGYTFGSGTRLTVV.

This clone was found a few times. The V call is TRBV5-1, the J call TRBJ1-2; D is undetermined. This CDR3 has 15 residues. Trimming left V 3 bases short and J 8 bases short, with 20 bases between. Germline V lookup: CDR1 SGHRS, CDR2 YFSETQ. The CDR3 here is CASSSRPGAAEGYTF. CDR3 sequence (DNA): TGCGCCAGCAGCTCGCGTCCGGGTGCAGCAGAGGGCTACACCTTC.

This clone has only a few counts. The J gene is TRBJ2-7, the V gene TRBV5-4, with 7 bases lining up with TRBD1. After removal of 1 base from V and 2 bases from J, the junction contained 3 bases not matched to a gene. Germline loops: CDR1 SGHNT, CDR2 YYREEE (reference sequence). The CDR3 has 14 amino acids. The CDR3 DNA follows: TGTGCCAGCAGCTTGTGGACAGGTACCTACGAGCAGTACTTC. It is translated as CASSLWTGTYEQYF.

The rearrangement joins TRBV7-9 to TRBJ2-5; 7 bases map to TRBD1. There are 12 residues in the CDR3. The germline V gene encodes CDR1 SEHNR and CDR2 FQNEAQ (reference sequence). With 1 base clipped from V and 7 bases from J, the junction kept 0 bases outside the gene matches. In nucleotides, the CDR3 is TGTGCCAGCAGCTTAGGGACAGGGACCCAGTACTTC. Translated, it gives CASSLGTGTQYF.

This clone showed up just a few times. The J gene is TRBJ1-1, the V gene TRBV19; 8 bases line up with TRBD1. CDR1 and CDR2 (germline): LNHDA, SQIVND (reference sequence). This CDR3 is built from 14 residues. V lost 1 base and J lost 9; bases outside the gene matches: 7. The CDR3 DNA sequence: TGTGCCAGTAGTATAGGGTACGGACAGGGACAAGCTTTCTTT. Amino acids: CASSIGYGQGQAFF.

Only a few counts were recorded for this clone. DNA of the CDR3: TGTGCCAGCAGCCCCCCCCGGGAGGGAGGGAGCACAGATACGCAGTATTTT. The encoded protein is CASSPPREGGSTDTQYF. This chain links TRBV27 with TRBJ2-3; the match to TRBD2 covers 8 bases. Germline-derived CDR1 and CDR2 are MNHEY and SMNVEV (reference sequence). This CDR3 spans 17 amino acids. The trim removed 6 bases at V and 0 bases at J, leaving 11 bases unmatched.

The chain carries TRBV5-1 and TRBJ2-2; 12 nucleotides agree with TRBD2. With 3 bases clipped from V and 3 bases from J, the junction kept 9 bases outside the gene matches. The CDR3 has 18 residues. CDR1 is SGHRS and CDR2 is YFSETQ in the germline V gene. The CDR3: CASSSLLAGGGDTGELFF. The CDR3 DNA reads TGCGCCAGCAGCTCGCTACTAGCGGGGGGAGGCGACACCGGGGAGCTGTTTTTT. Based on the CDR3 plus reference TRBV5-1 and TRBJ2-2, the full variable domain is KAGVTQTPRYLIKTRGQQVTLSCSPISGHRSVSWYQQTPGQGLQFLFEYFSETQRNKGNFPGRFSGRQFSNSRSEMNVSTLELGDSALYLCASSSLLAGGGDTGELFFGEGSRLTVL.

The genes are TRBV4-3 and TRBJ2-2; TRBD2 matches 7 bases. This CDR3 has 15 residues. The ends lost 4 bases at V and 1 base at J; junction bases unmatched: 3. Germline values: CDR1 LGHNA, CDR2 YSLEER. The CDR3 DNA sequence: TGCGCCAGCAGCCTAAGCGGGGTGAACACCGGGGAGCTGTTTTTT. It is translated as CASSLSGVNTGELFF.

The J gene is TRBJ1-1, the V gene TRBV5-1, with 8 bases aligning to TRBD1. Germline CDR1 and CDR2: SGHRS and YFSETQ. V was pared by 2 bases and J by 7 bases, with 4 bases of the junction left unmatched. The CDR3 runs to 13 residues. The CDR3 here is CASSFGQGVEAFF. DNA for the CDR3: TGCGCCAGCAGCTTCGGACAGGGTGTTGAAGCTTTCTTT.